This T cell receptor beta chain was sequenced for a study of early T cells in non-severe SARS-CoV-2 infection. The protocol attached unique molecular identifiers to individual cDNA molecules. TCRdb reprocessed the 5' RACE reads via MiXCR and lists one record per CDR3 protein. Of 37,000 or so distinct CDR3 sequences listed, 5.8% are singletons. Ten or more counts support this clonotype. Germline lookup yields CDR1 SNHLY and CDR2 FYNNEI. V dropped 3 bases and J dropped 6 bases, with 18 bases sitting between them. The CDR3 is 15 amino acids. V gene TRBV2 combines with J gene TRBJ2-7; D remains ambiguous. The TCR originated in an adult who was a healthcare worker with PCR-confirmed SARS-CoV-2 infection or an uninfected control (not recorded which). The sequencing sample was made of whole blood. CDR3 sequence: CASSDGRLIPGEQYF. CDR3 DNA: TGTGCCAGCAGTGACGGCAGGCTAATCCCGGGCGAGCAGTACTTC.